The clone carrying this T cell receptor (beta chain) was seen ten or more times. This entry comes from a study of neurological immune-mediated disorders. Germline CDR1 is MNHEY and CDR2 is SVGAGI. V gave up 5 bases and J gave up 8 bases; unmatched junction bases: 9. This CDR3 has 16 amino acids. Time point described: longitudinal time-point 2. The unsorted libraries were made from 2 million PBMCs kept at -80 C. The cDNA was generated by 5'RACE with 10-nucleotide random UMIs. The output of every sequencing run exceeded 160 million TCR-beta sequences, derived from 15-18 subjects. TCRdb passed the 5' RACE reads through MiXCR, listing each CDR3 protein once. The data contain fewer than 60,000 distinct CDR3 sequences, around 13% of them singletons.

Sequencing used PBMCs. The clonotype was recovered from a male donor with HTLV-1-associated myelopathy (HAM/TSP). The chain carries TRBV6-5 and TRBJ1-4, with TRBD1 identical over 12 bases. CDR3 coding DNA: TGTGCCAGCAGTAGCCGGGGACAGGGGGCTTGGGAAAAACTGTTTTTT. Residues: CASSSRGQGAWEKLFF.